The TCR beta chain described here comes from a study of blood T cells in healthy people across ages (dated by TCRdb to between 2015 and 2016). With regard to the full study: In model experiments, roughly one uniquely barcoded TCR beta cDNA molecule per two T cells was captured by template switching. Using the same blood draw, the study looked at two additional independent replicas of 1 million unique cDNA reads for two donors, one aged 18 to 30 and the other aged 80 or older. The donors were divided into four age groups: young (average roughly 15 years), middle-aged (about 39), aged (roughly 60) and long-lived (roughly 88). To track age-related changes in TCR beta repertoire diversity, the study relied on deep sequencing normalized with unique cDNA molecular identifiers. Overall study outcomes, separate from this receptor: Observed TCR beta diversity correlated strongly with the percentage of naive T cells measured by flow cytometry. Estimates of total diversity based on one million sequenced T cells were regarded as lower bounds and as underestimates. As age increased, observed TCR beta diversity per million T cells dropped in a roughly linear way, and a significant reduction was already evident by age 40. Compared with the aged group, more naive CD4+ T cells, fewer expanded clones and increased TCR diversity were shown by the long-lived group, suggesting age selection. Because donor CMV infection status was unknown, age-related changes in expanded clonotypes were potentially confounded. Bulk unsorted PBMC profiling prevented conclusive comparison of naive and antigen-experienced compartments.

The germline V gene yields SGHAT for CDR1 and FQNNGV for CDR2. V is cut by 5 bases and J by 5 bases, and the space between the germline ends is 16 bases. CDR3 length: 14 amino acids, cysteine to phenylalanine. The read is trimmed to its CDR3 DNA, 42 bases read in frame from base 1. The library relied on 5' RACE. Sequenced on an Illumina HiSeq 2500. The second PCR ran for about 7 to 11 cycles and used a J-beta primer mix along with a sample-barcoded 5' primer. A unique molecular identifier was introduced onto each TCR beta cDNA molecule by a template-switch 5' adaptor carrying 12 random nucleotides. Each sample yielded at least 2.5 million CDR3-containing paired-end reads. First-strand cDNA was synthesized from all RNA with the Mint cDNA synthesis kit, primed by a TRBC-specific oligonucleotide. Following uracil-DNA glycosylase treatment, all cDNA underwent a first 18-cycle PCR with the universal primers M1SS and BC2_uni_R. In the source study's methods: Normalization of each sample was performed by random selection of 1 million high-quality reads, each carrying a distinct molecular identifier. Instead of being binned into consensus sequences, reads with shared molecular identifiers were discarded. MiTCR, set to a Q25 quality threshold and the strictest error-elimination algorithm, was used for CDR3 identification, clonotype clustering and error correction. A nonparametric unseen species model using Euler transformation provided a lower-bound estimate of total TCR beta diversity. TCRdb trimmed public reads at Q25 via fastp, called clones via MiXCR and kept in-frame beta chains. Rows with a matching CDR3 protein are joined into one entry that keeps the most common DNA and genes. In this record, the V and J calls reflect TCRdb's handling and not the investigators' own analysis. For this sample there are roughly 1 million distinct CDR3 sequences; roughly a quarter appear just once. The ten largest clones represent about 0.8% of the sample.

As to this clonotype: Its target antigen remains unknown. No base quality information exists; no much larger clone differs at one position.

The donors were 40 or so Caucasian individuals from Russia, aged roughly 6 to 90 years, who were systemically healthy. Each donor gave about 11 milliliters of peripheral blood, drawn into EDTA-treated Vacutainer tubes. PBMCs were isolated by Ficoll-Paque density-gradient centrifugation, with at least 7 million obtained per sample. Trizol reagent was used to extract total RNA from PBMCs, with at least 6 micrograms per sample. The percentages of naive CD45RAhigh/CD27high T cells were determined by flow cytometry on a PBMC aliquot from every donor. A further study also used this sample, focusing on T cells of mothers and their children. That second publication adds: Donors were nine systemically healthy Caucasian individuals: three mothers and their six children. cDNA synthesis used all of the extracted RNA, with about 1.5 ug of RNA in each 15 ul reaction. Sample barcodes and 2-4 random nucleotides were added via the M1S primer in the second PCR. Each mother yielded over 8 million TCR beta CDR3 reads and each child 3 million to 3.5 million reads. Thymic selection similarly shapes TCR recombination output in related and unrelated pairs, with minor effect from inherited differences. Normalized repertoire overlap was always found to be slightly, but never significantly, higher in related mother-child pairs than in unrelated mother-child pairs. Persistent microchimeric T cell clones were not detected, at a sensitivity of 95 to 100 clones per million clonotypes. In the study, deep NGS was used to compare the TCR beta repertoires of mothers and children, and features distinguishing related mother-child pairs from unrelated individuals were sought. Mothers averaged about 37 +/- 4 years of age and children averaged around 11 +/- 4 years. After adapter ligation with NEBNext reagents, the libraries were sequenced on Illumina HiSeq 2000 with 100+100 nt paired-end reads. Mother and child libraries were prepared a month apart and sequenced in separate runs to prevent cross-contamination. For each donor, somewhere between roughly 450,000 and 2,100,000 distinct TCR beta clonotypes were identified. Naive TCR beta clonotypes were estimated from low-frequency clonotypes matched to each donor's FACS-determined naive share, without sorting.

The chain couples TRBV11-2 to TRBJ2-7; perhaps TRBD2 is the D gene, with 6 bases matching. The clonotype originates from a girl aged 2 to 10 in good health. Source material: blood. The CDR3 has the sequence CASSTPRLGNEQYF. Here is the DNA: TGTGCCAGCAGCACCCCGAGACTAGGAAACGAGCAGTACTTC.